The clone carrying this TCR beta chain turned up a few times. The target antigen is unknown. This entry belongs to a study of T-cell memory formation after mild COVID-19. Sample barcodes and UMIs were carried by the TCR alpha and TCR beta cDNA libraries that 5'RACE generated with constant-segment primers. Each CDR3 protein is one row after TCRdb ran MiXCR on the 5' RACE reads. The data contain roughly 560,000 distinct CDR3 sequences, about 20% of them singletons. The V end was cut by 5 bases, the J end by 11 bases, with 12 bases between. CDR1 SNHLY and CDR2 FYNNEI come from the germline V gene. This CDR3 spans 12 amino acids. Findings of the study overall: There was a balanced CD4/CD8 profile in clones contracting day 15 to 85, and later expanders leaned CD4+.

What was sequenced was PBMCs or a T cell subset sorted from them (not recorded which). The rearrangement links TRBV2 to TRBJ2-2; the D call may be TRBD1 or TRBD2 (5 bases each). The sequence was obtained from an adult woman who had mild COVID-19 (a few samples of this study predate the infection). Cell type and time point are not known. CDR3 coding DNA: TGTGCCAGCAGTAAAGACCGGGGCGAGCTGTTTTTT. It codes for CASSKDRGELFF.